Each of the 24 T cell receptor beta chains below was sequenced from the same sample in a study of PD-L1 blockade in urothelial cancer. Time point defined: pretreatment peripheral blood. Only in-frame clones appear in the TCRdb table, and some are missing; sequencing was by immunoSEQ multiplex PCR. The table includes roughly 120,000 clones, around 85% detected once. Sample: PBMCs, taken around atezolizumab (anti-PD-L1) treatment. These receptor sequences come from a man in his fifties with urothelial cancer.

The chain recombines TRBV28 with TRBJ1-4; D is possibly TRBD1 (5 bases). The CDR3 contains 15 residues. V gave up 5 bases and J gave up 2 bases, with 12 bases separating them. Germline-derived CDR1 and CDR2 are MDHEN and SYDVKM. The CDR3 DNA follows: TGTGCCAGCAGTCTCCCAGGGTTCACTAATGAAAAACTGTTTTTT. Protein product: CASSLPGFTNEKLFF.

The chain recombines TRBV5-1 with TRBJ1-1; 7 nucleotides agree with TRBD1. The CDR3 length is 13 residues. From germline, CDR1 is SGHRS and CDR2 YFSETQ. The J segment lost 4 bases and the V segment lost 2 bases, leaving 2 bases of the junction unmatched. CDR3 coding DNA: TGCGCCAGCAGCTTCCCAGGGGGCACTGAAGCTTTCTTT. Its translation is CASSFPGGTEAFF.

Points on this clone: The germline gene is not matched at one end of the junction; a read error may be the cause. The genes are TRBV11-2 and TRBJ1-1; D gene uncertain. The germline V gene has CDR1 SGHAT and CDR2 FQNNGV. There are 14 residues in the CDR3. The CDR3 loop is CANSHPPMNTEAFF. The DNA for the CDR3 is TGTGCCAACAGCCACCCCCCTATGAACACTGAAGCTTTCTTT.

The chain carries TRBV7-9 and TRBJ2-5; 10 nucleotides line up with TRBD1. With V trimmed by 6 bases and J by 4 bases, 11 bases remained unmatched. From germline, CDR1 is SEHNR and CDR2 FQNEAQ (reference sequence). CDR3 length equals 16 residues. CDR3 in amino acids: CASSLPDRGLGETQYF. CDR3 coding DNA: TGTGCCAGCAGTTTACCCGACAGGGGGCTGGGAGAGACCCAGTACTTC.

The chain employs TRBV19 and TRBJ2-1, with 9 bases that match TRBD2. This CDR3 is built from 18 residues. The junction had 13 bases not matched to a gene; V was cut back by 2 bases and J by 5 bases. Germline V gives CDR1 LNHDA, CDR2 SQIVND (reference sequence). Written as DNA, the CDR3 is TGTGCCAGTAGTATAAGGGAGTTAGCGGGAGCAATTGACAATGAGCAGTTCTTC. Its translation is CASSIRELAGAIDNEQFF.

The rearrangement uses TRBV13 and TRBJ2-3; 8 bases map to TRBD1. CDR3 length: 16 amino acids. Looked up from germline, CDR1 is PRHDT and CDR2 is FYEKMQ (reference sequence). Trimming removed 1 base from V and 5 bases from J; junction bases left unmatched: 8. The CDR3 bases are TGTGCCAGCAGCTTAGTCGGCCCAGGGGGCAAAGATACGCAGTATTTT. Protein: CASSLVGPGGKDTQYF.

This clone was counted only a few times. This chain connects TRBV7-8 to TRBJ2-7; no definite D call. V lost 4 bases and J 5 bases, leaving 12 bases between the germline ends. The V gene's germline CDR1 is SGHVS and CDR2 FQNEAQ. This CDR3 contains 13 residues. DNA for the CDR3: TGTGCCAGCAGCTCCCCCCGTTCGGACGAGCAGTACTTC. Protein product: CASSSPRSDEQYF.

This clone was detected only once. This rearrangement joins TRBV5-8 to TRBJ1-5; D uncertain. V shed 4 bases and J shed 0 bases, with 8 bases lying between them. CDR1 is SGHTS, CDR2 YDEGEE, per germline. The CDR3 spans 14 residues. CDR3 bases: TGTGCCAGCAGCCGGGGTTATAGCAATCAGCCCCAGCATTTT. As protein: CASSRGYSNQPQHF.

The chain combines TRBV5-1 with TRBJ1-3; D is unclear. From germline, CDR1 is SGHRS and CDR2 YFSETQ. The V end lost 1 base, the J end lost 0 bases, and 8 bases lay between the germline ends. The CDR3 extends over 15 amino acids. The CDR3 region is CASSLYAGSGNTIYF. In DNA, the CDR3 is TGCGCCAGCAGCTTGTATGCGGGCTCTGGAAACACCATATATTTT.

The chain joins TRBV5-1 to TRBJ1-1, with TRBD1 matching 7 bases. After removal of 2 bases from V and 5 bases from J, the junction contained 3 bases not matched to a gene. CDR3 length: 13 residues. CDR1 and CDR2 (germline): SGHRS, YFSETQ. CDR3 sequence (DNA): TGCGCCAGCAGCTTACAGGGGAGGACTGAAGCTTTCTTT. Encoded protein: CASSLQGRTEAFF.

This chain links TRBV5-1 with TRBJ2-1; D ambiguous. CDR3 length: 13 residues. Germline loops: CDR1 SGHRS, CDR2 YFSETQ. The V end lost 2 bases, the J end lost 10 bases, and 13 bases lay between the germline ends. CDR3 loop: CASSLREADEQFF. CDR3 nucleotide sequence: TGCGCCAGCAGCTTAAGAGAGGCTGACGAGCAGTTCTTC.

This rearrangement joins TRBV5-1 to TRBJ2-1, with 8 nucleotides matching TRBD1. CDR3 length: 15 amino acids. V shed 2 bases and J 0 bases; nucleotides not matched to a gene: 1. CDR1 and CDR2 from the germline V gene are SGHRS and YFSETQ. The CDR3 sequence: CASSLQGGSYNEQFF. The CDR3 region has the DNA TGCGCCAGCAGCTTACAGGGGGGCTCCTACAATGAGCAGTTCTTC.

This chain joins TRBV5-4 and TRBJ2-3; TRBD1 matches at 7 bases. The CDR3 is 16 residues long. Germline CDR1 SGHNT, CDR2 YYREEE (reference sequence). With V trimmed by 4 bases and J by 2 bases, 10 bases remained unmatched. As DNA, the CDR3 is TGTGCCAGCAGCGGAGTACAGGGGCCGGTCACAGATACGCAGTATTTT. Translating it yields CASSGVQGPVTDTQYF.

The rearrangement uses TRBV9 and TRBJ2-7; 8 bases are a match to TRBD1. Germline CDR1 reads SGDLS; CDR2 reads YYNGEE. The CDR3 covers 15 residues. The ends lost 4 bases at V and 3 bases at J; junction bases unmatched: 9. This CDR3 reads CASSSSGGSIYEQYF. The CDR3 coding sequence is TGTGCCAGCAGCTCGTCAGGGGGCAGTATCTACGAGCAGTACTTC.

The chain has TRBV2 and TRBJ2-1, with a possible D match to TRBD2 (5 bases). CDR1 is SNHLY, CDR2 FYNNEI, per germline. The CDR3 extends over 11 amino acids. Trimming took 3 bases from V and 16 from J, leaving 13 bases between them. The CDR3 region is CASSEEVSRFF. CDR3 bases: TGTGCCAGCAGTGAGGAGGTTTCGAGATTCTTC.

This clone came up a few times. The chain recombines TRBV7-9 with TRBJ2-7; TRBD2 might be the D (5 bases). CDR3 size: 14 residues. Trimming took 5 bases from V and 2 from J, leaving 13 bases between them. CDR1 and CDR2 (germline): SEHNR, FQNEAQ (reference sequence). CDR3 residues: CASSKAPGAYEQYF. CDR3 sequence (DNA): TGTGCCAGCAGCAAAGCCCCCGGGGCCTACGAGCAGTACTTC.

This clone was found many times. The rearrangement joins TRBV7-2 to TRBJ1-6, with D unresolved. Germline V lookup: CDR1 SGHTA, CDR2 FQGNSA. The CDR3 is 14 residues long. V was cut by 1 base and J by 7 bases, with 8 bases left in between. CDR3 residues: CASSLDFINSPLHF. The CDR3 DNA is TGTGCCAGCAGCTTAGATTTCATCAATTCACCCCTCCACTTT.

This chain joins TRBV6-1 and TRBJ2-1; 7 bases fit TRBD1. Germline assignment: CDR1 MNHNS and CDR2 SASEGT. There are 13 residues in the CDR3. V dropped 7 bases and J dropped 8; count of bases not matched to a gene: 8. The CDR3 loop is CASTRDSLDEQFF. The CDR3 coding sequence is TGTGCCAGCACTAGGGACAGTCTCGATGAGCAGTTCTTC.

The chain is built from TRBV5-4 and TRBJ2-4; possibly TRBD1 for D (5 bases). The V end lost 1 base, the J end lost 6 bases, and 5 bases lay between the germline ends. Germline CDR1 is SGHNT and CDR2 is YYREEE (reference sequence). The CDR3 consists of 12 residues. The CDR3 protein is CASSLQGNIQYF. The CDR3, as DNA: TGTGCCAGCAGCTTGCAGGGAAACATTCAGTACTTC.

V is TRBV5-6 and J is TRBJ2-4; 9 bases are shared with TRBD2. V shed 4 bases and J 0 bases; nucleotides not matched to a gene: 8. CDR1 is SGHDT and CDR2 is YYEEEE in the germline V gene. CDR3 length: 17 amino acids. CDR3 residues: CASSRASGVIAKNIQYF. CDR3 DNA sequence: TGTGCCAGCAGCCGGGCTAGCGGGGTTATAGCCAAAAACATTCAGTACTTC.

CDR3 nucleotides: TGTGCCAGCAGTGAAGCGCGACAGTATGGCTACACCTTC. Protein product: CASSEARQYGYTF. The chain employs TRBV2 and TRBJ1-2, with TRBD1 as a possible D gene (5 bases). Trimming took 0 bases from V and 5 from J, leaving 7 bases between them. Germline lookup yields CDR1 SNHLY and CDR2 FYNNEI. This CDR3 contains 13 residues.

The chain links TRBV11-2 to TRBJ2-7; the match to TRBD2 covers 7 bases. The CDR3 is 16 amino acids. V dropped 4 bases and J dropped 0; count of bases not matched to a gene: 9. Germline loops: CDR1 SGHAT, CDR2 FQNNGV. CDR3 coding DNA: TGTGCCAGCAGCTCGAAACTAGCGTTCAGCTCCTACGAGCAGTACTTC. Translating it yields CASSSKLAFSSYEQYF.

The J gene is TRBJ2-7, the V gene TRBV5-1; D is unclear. The germline V gene encodes CDR1 SGHRS and CDR2 YFSETQ. CDR3 length: 14 amino acids. V was trimmed by 5 bases and J by 7 bases, leaving 19 bases between them. The CDR3 DNA reads as TGCGCCAGCAGTTTGCGCGGCTCCCTCGGGGAGCAGTACTTC. This encodes CASSLRGSLGEQYF.

The J gene is TRBJ1-6, the V gene TRBV10-2; maybe TRBD1 (5 bases). This CDR3 has 12 amino acids. Germline CDR1 reads WSHSY; CDR2 reads SAAADI. Trimming pared 8 bases from V and 8 bases from J, leaving 10 bases between. In nucleotides, the CDR3 is TGCGCCAGCCGGAGGGGCGATTCACCCCTCCACTTT. Translating gives CASRRGDSPLHF.